The present T cell receptor (beta chain) was sequenced within a study of T cells in Graves' hyperthyroidism and ophthalmopathy. Study-level background: Peripheral blood was taken when the disease was first diagnosed, before any treatment began.

The CDR3 is 12 amino acids. CDR1 and CDR2 (germline): SGHVS, FQNEAQ. V was trimmed by 7 bases and J by 1 base, leaving 6 bases between them. Study outcomes and limitations: For ophthalmopathy, model prediction preceded onset by a median 6.5 months. Most expanded thyroid clonotypes above 0.001 recurred in blood.

Amplified regions were TCR beta CDR3 sequences from RNA transcripts. First-round RT-PCR of the TCR CDR3 relied on the HTBI primer set. TCRdb processed the multiplex PCR reads anew with MiXCR; each CDR3 protein has one entry. The data hold hundreds of thousands of distinct CDR3 sequences, with roughly 40% observed a single time. The count of this clonotype is one. The antigen is undetermined. Sequenced sample: blood. The TCR comes from a young man with Graves' hyperthyroidism. The rearrangement links TRBV7-8 to TRBJ2-3; D not certain. The CDR3 is CASTGGTDTQYF. The CDR3 DNA reads as TGTGCCAGCACCGGAGGCACAGATACGCAGTATTTT. Full variable domain (missing parts from reference TRBV7-8 and TRBJ2-3): GAGVSQSPRYKVAKRGQDVALRCDPISGHVSLFWYQQALGQGPEFLTYFQNEAQLDKSGLPSDRFFAERPEGSVSTLKIQRTQQEDSAVYLCASTGGTDTQYFGPGTRLTVL.